These T cell receptor beta chains were read from a single sample in a study of human T cells and chemical hapten exposure. MiXCR was run by TCRdb on the RACE reads, yielding one entry per CDR3 protein. In the table there are 75,000 to 95,000 distinct CDR3 sequences, 9.5% to 12% of which are singletons. The material was whole blood, obtained in connection with sensitization to the hapten diphenylcyclopropenone (DPC). The receptors here all came from a man in his forties or fifties with alopecia areata. Some clones in this sample may be carry-over from other donors' samples. Each CDR3 is given with its conserved first and last residue. A D gene is named only where the DNA matches it firmly. The listing skips clone size in some rows; elsewhere it reads once, few, many or a size class.

J,V,D,size,CDR3,DNA
TRBJ1-1,TRBV5-1,-,-,CASSLEIAAMNTEAFF,TGCGCCAGCAGCTTGGAAATCGCGGCTATGAACACTGAAGCTTTCTTT
TRBJ1-1,TRBV6-1,-,few,CASSAFTGDTEAFF,TGTGCCAGCAGTGCCTTCACCGGGGACACTGAAGCTTTCTTT
TRBJ1-5,TRBV19,TRBD1,few,CASSTLQGAGSNQPQHF,TGTGCCAGTAGTACCCTACAGGGGGCGGGGAGCAATCAGCCCCAGCATTTT
TRBJ1-2,TRBV7-9,-,few,CASSLEMAGRGYTF,TGTGCCAGCAGCTTAGAGATGGCGGGGCGCGGCTACACCTTC
TRBJ2-2,TRBV20-1,-,few,CSARQGPGELFF,TGCAGTGCTAGACAGGGGCCCGGGGAGCTGTTTTTT
TRBJ2-1,TRBV7-2,TRBD2,-,CASSYTSGYNEQFF,TGTGCCAGCAGCTACACTAGCGGTTACAATGAGCAGTTCTTC
TRBJ2-3,TRBV6-2/TRBV6-3,-,-,CASSYEQTDTQYF,TGTGCCAGCAGTTACGAACAGACAGATACGCAGTATTTT
TRBJ2-3,TRBV4-3,TRBD2,few,CASSQRLARSSDTQYF,TGCGCCAGCAGCCAAAGACTAGCCAGATCTTCAGATACGCAGTATTTT
TRBJ1-4,TRBV9,-,few,CASSVAGTVNEKLFF,TGTGCCAGCAGCGTCGCCGGGACGGTGAATGAAAAACTGTTTTTT
TRBJ2-3,TRBV29-1,-,-,CSVGGPYNSNADTQYF,TGCAGCGTTGGGGGTCCCTATAATAGCAATGCAGATACGCAGTATTTT
TRBJ1-2,TRBV2,-,-,CASIFLSGQNGYTF,TGTGCCAGCATTTTCCTTTCAGGGCAGAATGGCTACACCTTC
TRBJ2-7,TRBV3-1,TRBD2,few,CASSQDLLAGRDEQYF,TGTGCCAGCAGCCAAGATCTTCTAGCGGGACGGGACGAGCAGTACTTC
TRBJ2-1,TRBV7-2,TRBD2,-,CASSLALAGVGGEQFF,TGTGCCAGCAGCTTAGCGCTAGCGGGAGTGGGGGGTGAGCAGTTCTTC
TRBJ1-2,TRBV19,-,few,CASSIGRGYTF,TGTGCCAGTAGTATCGGCCGCGGCTACACCTTC
TRBJ1-6,TRBV5-4,-,few,CASSLDQNQFDSPLHF,TGTGCCAGCAGCTTGGATCAGAACCAGTTCGATTCACCCCTCCACTTT
TRBJ2-1,TRBV6-5,-,few,CASSYSESSYNEQFF,TGTGCCAGCAGTTACTCCGAAAGCTCCTACAATGAGCAGTTCTTC
TRBJ2-3,TRBV7-2,-,few,CASSPWRTDTQYF,TGTGCCAGCAGCCCATGGAGAACAGATACGCAGTATTTT
TRBJ2-5,TRBV6-2/TRBV6-3,-,-,CASSTPLAGNQTQYF,TGTGCCAGCAGTACCCCGCTCGCGGGCAACCAGACCCAGTACTTC
TRBJ2-1,TRBV7-2,-,-,CASSEQGYNEQFF,TGTGCCAGCAGCGAACAGGGATACAATGAGCAGTTCTTC
TRBJ1-3,TRBV6-6,TRBD1,many,CASSQGQAGGNTIYF,TGTGCCAGCAGCCAAGGACAGGCAGGAGGAAACACCATATATTTT
TRBJ1-1,TRBV12-3/TRBV12-4,-,-,CATRLGTSVEAFF,TGTGCCACCCGCTTAGGGACGTCGGTTGAAGCTTTCTTT
TRBJ1-3,TRBV4-3,TRBD1,-,CASSQNPGTGGGNTIYF,TGCGCCAGCAGCCAGAATCCCGGGACAGGGGGCGGAAACACCATATATTTT
TRBJ2-7,TRBV29-1,TRBD2,-,CSVERTSGEQYF,TGCAGCGTTGAGCGTACTAGCGGAGAGCAGTACTTC
TRBJ1-1,TRBV6-6,-,many,CASNLQGSVDEAFF,TGTGCCAGCAATCTACAGGGATCCGTAGATGAAGCTTTCTTT
TRBJ2-5,TRBV11-2,-,-,CASSLIWSQQETQYF,TGTGCCAGCAGCTTAATATGGAGCCAGCAAGAGACCCAGTACTTC
TRBJ1-5,TRBV7-8,-,many,CASSLAGLRQPQHF,TGTGCCAGCAGCTTAGCAGGGTTAAGGCAGCCCCAGCATTTT
TRBJ2-6,TRBV6-5,-,-,CASSATPPSGANVLTF,TGTGCCAGCAGCGCGACCCCCCCCTCTGGGGCCAACGTCCTGACTTTC
TRBJ2-7,TRBV6-5,TRBD2,few,CASSWSLAGGSYEQYF,TGTGCCAGCAGTTGGTCCCTAGCGGGAGGGTCCTACGAGCAGTACTTC
TRBJ1-1,TRBV5-6,TRBD1,many,CASSQTGVPPGTEAFF,TGTGCCAGCAGCCAAACAGGGGTCCCCCCAGGCACTGAAGCTTTCTTT
TRBJ2-3,TRBV12-3/TRBV12-4,TRBD2,-,CASSSPLASGSVSTDTQYF,TGTGCCAGCAGTTCCCCGTTGGCTAGCGGGAGTGTTAGCACAGATACGCAGTATTTT